The sequence of this T cell receptor (beta chain) was determined in a study of blood T cell repertoires in COVID-19. The overall study: The origin of the acute and convalescent COVID-19 samples was the United States, Italy and Spain. Nucleic acid was either cDNA or gDNA, and it came from T cells, B-cell-depleted T cells, or PBMCs.

This clone appeared a few times. In germline, CDR1 is SGHRS, CDR2 YFSETQ. This CDR3 spans 14 amino acids. The V and J ends lost 0 bases and 4 bases respectively, with 9 bases between them. How the authors handled the data: The assay estimated nucleated cells by amplifying reference gene primers. Profiling relied on immunoSEQ multiplex PCR, and the TCRdb table lists in-frame clones only, not all of them. The V and J calls and clone size are taken from that table; D and trimming were inferred from the DNA. Of roughly 290,000 clones listed, 90% are singletons. This chain links TRBV5-1 with TRBJ2-3; possibly TRBD2 for D (5 bases). The specimen was PBMCs or T cells enriched from blood (not recorded which). The receptor comes from a woman younger than 30 with acute COVID-19. The CDR3 region has the DNA TGCGCCAGCAGCTTGGTTGTGGAGGCAGATACGCAGTATTTT. It codes for CASSLVVEADTQYF. Combining the CDR3 with reference TRBV5-1 and TRBJ2-3 gives the whole variable domain KAGVTQTPRYLIKTRGQQVTLSCSPISGHRSVSWYQQTPGQGLQFLFEYFSETQRNKGNFPGRFSGRQFSNSRSEMNVSTLELGDSALYLCASSLVVEADTQYFGPGTRLTVL.